This entry lists 21 T cell receptor beta chains sequenced from one sample in a study of blood T cell repertoires in COVID-19. Sequenced by immunoSEQ multiplex PCR; TCRdb stores in-frame clones only, minus some. The profile shows 300,000 to 350,000 clones, 75% to 90% of them singletons. Sequencing input: PBMCs or T cells enriched from blood (not recorded which). Every receptor here comes from a man under 40 who had recovered from COVID-19.

This sequence joins TRBV7-9 and TRBJ2-2; D possibly corresponds to TRBD2 (6 bases). V was shortened by 2 bases and J by 1 base, with 14 bases between the two germline ends. Looked up from germline, CDR1 is SEHNR and CDR2 is FQNEAQ (reference sequence). The CDR3 has 17 residues. CDR3 sequence reads: CASSLSGGAMNTGELFF. The CDR3 DNA follows: TGTGCCAGCAGCTTAAGTGGAGGGGCTATGAACACCGGGGAGCTGTTTTTT.

This clone was detected once. The chain links TRBV18 to TRBJ2-2; 7 positions agree with TRBD2. V dropped 4 bases and J dropped 4; count of bases not matched to a gene: 6. The CDR3 loop spans 15 amino acids. CDR1 and CDR2 from the germline V gene are KGHSH and LQKENI. The CDR3 region is CASSLSGDGTGELFF. The CDR3 bases are TGTGCCAGCTCACTGAGCGGGGATGGCACCGGGGAGCTGTTTTTT.

This chain connects TRBV6-5 to TRBJ1-1; no definite D call. Germline V CDR1 and CDR2: MNHEY, SVGAGI. V was shortened by 5 bases and J by 1 base, with 8 bases between the two germline ends. CDR3 size: 13 residues. The CDR3 DNA follows: TGTGCCAGCAGTACTCGTGGGAACACTGAAGCTTTCTTT. It translates to CASSTRGNTEAFF.

The J gene is TRBJ2-7, the V gene TRBV3-1 (or the pseudogene TRBV3-2); D is perhaps TRBD1 (6 bases). Trimming stripped 4 bases from V and 10 bases from J, with 17 bases between. Germline CDR1 LGHDT, CDR2 YNNKEL (reference sequence). This CDR3 contains 13 residues. The CDR3 region has the DNA TGTGCCAGCAGCCCGGGACACCAGTTGGGACAGTACTTC. Protein sequence: CASSPGHQLGQYF.

The gene calls are TRBV18 and TRBJ1-2; 7 nucleotides match TRBD1. Trimming cost V 2 bases and J 6 bases; bases outside gene matches: 6. Germline loops: CDR1 KGHSH, CDR2 LQKENI. The CDR3 is made up of 14 amino acids. CDR3 sequence reads: CASSPGAGGDGYTF. As DNA, the CDR3 is TGTGCCAGCTCACCAGGGGCAGGGGGTGATGGCTACACCTTC.

The chain uses TRBV9 and TRBJ1-2; unclear D gene. The CDR3 is made up of 17 amino acids. The germline gives CDR1 SGDLS, CDR2 YYNGEE. The V end was cut by 2 bases, the J end by 1 base, with 18 bases between. The CDR3 loop reads CASSVSGGKGGNYGYTF. For the CDR3, the DNA is TGTGCCAGCAGCGTCTCAGGCGGGAAAGGTGGTAACTATGGCTACACCTTC. The full variable domain, completed using reference TRBV9 and TRBJ1-2, is DSGVTQTPKHLITATGQRVTLRCSPRSGDLSVYWYQQSLDQGLQFLIQYYNGEERAKGNILERFSAQQFPDLHSELNLSSLELGDSALYFCASSVSGGKGGNYGYTFGSGTRLTVV.

This clone showed up just a few times. The CDR3 sequence: CASSYSMGQGATEAFF. DNA of the CDR3: TGTGCCAGCAGTTACTCGATGGGGCAGGGGGCCACTGAAGCTTTCTTT. The genes are TRBV6-5 and TRBJ1-1; 8 bases fit TRBD1. J lost 4 bases, V lost 0 bases, and 7 bases had no gene match. Germline V lookup: CDR1 MNHEY, CDR2 SVGAGI. The CDR3 consists of 16 residues.

This chain links TRBV15 with TRBJ2-1, with a weak D call TRBD1 (5 bases). Germline CDR1 and CDR2: LNHNV and YYDKDF (reference sequence). The CDR3 sequence is 15 residues long. The V end lost 2 bases, the J end lost 9 bases, and 17 bases lay between the germline ends. The CDR3 is CATSRSIRVRGEQFF. For the CDR3, the DNA is TGTGCCACCAGCAGAAGCATCAGGGTTAGGGGTGAGCAGTTCTTC.

V is TRBV9 and J is TRBJ2-6; D is undetermined. Trimming took 0 bases from V and 1 from J, leaving 5 bases between them. Germline CDR1 reads SGDLS; CDR2 reads YYNGEE. This CDR3 is built from 15 residues. Written as DNA, the CDR3 is TGTGCCAGCAGCGTAGCTAGGTCTGGGGCCAACGTCCTGACTTTC. Translated, it gives CASSVARSGANVLTF.

The V gene is TRBV5-4, the J gene TRBJ1-1; a possible D gene is TRBD1 (6 bases). V was shortened by 4 bases and J by 6 bases, with 13 bases between the two germline ends. The CDR3 is 13 residues long. Germline assignment: CDR1 SGHNT and CDR2 YYREEE (reference sequence). CDR3 in DNA: TGTGCCAGCAGCACCCGACAGGTCTCTGAAGCTTTCTTT. Protein: CASSTRQVSEAFF. The variable domain in full, completed from reference TRBV5-4 and TRBJ1-1, reads ETGVTQSPTHLIKTRGQQVTLRCSSQSGHNTVSWYQQALGQGPQFIFQYYREEENGRGNFPPRFSGLQFPNYSSELNVNALELDDSALYLCASSTRQVSEAFFGQGTRLTVV.

This chain uses TRBV28 with TRBJ2-3; 7 bases match TRBD2. The germline gives CDR1 MDHEN, CDR2 SYDVKM. The CDR3 totals 15 residues. The trim removed 6 bases at V and 0 bases at J, leaving 6 bases unmatched. The CDR3 region is CASSVAGGSTDTQYF. CDR3 nucleotides: TGTGCCAGCAGCGTAGCGGGCGGGAGCACAGATACGCAGTATTTT.

The rearrangement joins TRBV28 to TRBJ1-1, with 9 bases aligning to TRBD1. The germline CDR1 and CDR2 sequences are MDHEN and SYDVKM. V trimming: 5 bases; J trimming: 3 bases; junction bases outside the gene matches: 4. The CDR3 spans 14 residues. The DNA for the CDR3 is TGTGCCAGCAGTCTCGGACAGGGGCACACTGAAGCTTTCTTT. It translates to CASSLGQGHTEAFF.

This clone has just one count. V usage is TRBV7-8 and J usage is TRBJ1-2, with 7 bases lining up with TRBD1. This CDR3 region has 15 residues. The V and J ends lost 5 bases and 8 bases, in that order; junction bases with no gene match: 14. Germline CDR1 and CDR2: SGHVS and FQNEAQ. Written as DNA, the CDR3 is TGTGCCAGCAGCCCCCGGGACAGCGATCTATGGGGCTACACCTTC. Translated: CASSPRDSDLWGYTF.

The rearrangement uses TRBV24-1 and TRBJ2-6; a weak D match, TRBD1 (6 bases). Trimming pared 3 bases from V and 2 bases from J, leaving 10 bases between. The CDR3 consists of 16 residues. CDR1 is KGHDR, CDR2 SFDVKD, per germline. Here the CDR3 reads CATSDTQGAGANVLTF. The DNA of the CDR3 is TGTGCCACCAGTGATACACAGGGAGCTGGGGCCAACGTCCTGACTTTC.

The chain has TRBV5-5 and TRBJ2-7; 8 bases agree with TRBD1. After removal of 5 bases from V and 3 bases from J, the junction contained 10 bases not matched to a gene. CDR1 is SGHKS, CDR2 YYEKEE, per germline (reference sequence). The CDR3 spans 15 residues. DNA for the CDR3: TGTGCCAGCAGGCTGGGGGACAGGTGGTACTACGAGCAGTACTTC. Translation gives CASRLGDRWYYEQYF.

In its sample, this clone was seen a few times. The chain uses TRBV13 and TRBJ2-7; the D gene is possibly TRBD2 (7 bases). CDR1 and CDR2 from the germline V gene are PRHDT and FYEKMQ (reference sequence). This CDR3 spans 14 amino acids. Trimming removed 6 bases from V and 0 bases from J, with 12 bases in between. The DNA of the CDR3 is TGTGCCAGCAGATCGCGGGGGCCCTCCTACGAGCAGTACTTC. This codes for CASRSRGPSYEQYF.

CDR3 loop: CASSPAGTGTYEQYF. In DNA form, the CDR3 reads TGTGCCAGCAGCCCAGCCGGGACAGGGACCTACGAGCAGTACTTC. V and J are TRBV27 and TRBJ2-7; 9 bases line up with TRBD1. The ends lost 6 bases at V and 2 bases at J; junction bases unmatched: 8. CDR1 is MNHEY and CDR2 is SMNVEV in the germline V gene (reference sequence). The CDR3 is made up of 15 amino acids.

The chain has TRBV4-1 and TRBJ2-5; D is ambiguous. V was cut by 0 bases and J by 3 bases, with 5 bases left in between. Per germline, CDR1 MGHRA and CDR2 YSYEKL. The CDR3 contains 13 residues. The CDR3 here is CASSQDGEETQYF. CDR3 bases: TGCGCCAGCAGCCAAGATGGAGAAGAGACCCAGTACTTC.

This chain connects TRBV21-1 to TRBJ1-6. TRBV21-1 is annotated as a pseudogene. This CDR3 has 13 residues. In DNA, the CDR3 is TGTGCCAGGCCCTTTCTACTAAATTCACCCCTCCACTTT. It translates to CARPFLLNSPLHF.

The J gene is TRBJ1-4, the V gene TRBV10-3, with 9 bases that match TRBD1. This CDR3 region has 14 residues. CDR1 and CDR2 (germline): ENHRY, SYGVKD. The junction had 4 bases not matched to a gene; V was cut back by 5 bases and J by 6 bases. Here the CDR3 DNA reads TGTGCCATCAGTCGGGACAGGGTTTATGAAAAACTGTTTTTT. This sequence encodes CAISRDRVYEKLFF.

The count of this clone is one. The gene calls are TRBV9 and TRBJ2-2; maybe TRBD2 (6 bases). V lost 0 bases, J lost 1 base, and 10 bases lay in between. CDR3 length: 16 amino acids. The germline CDR1 and CDR2 sequences are SGDLS and YYNGEE. The CDR3 DNA is TGTGCCAGCAGCGTAGGTTCAGCGGGGAACACCGGGGAGCTGTTTTTT. It translates to CASSVGSAGNTGELFF.